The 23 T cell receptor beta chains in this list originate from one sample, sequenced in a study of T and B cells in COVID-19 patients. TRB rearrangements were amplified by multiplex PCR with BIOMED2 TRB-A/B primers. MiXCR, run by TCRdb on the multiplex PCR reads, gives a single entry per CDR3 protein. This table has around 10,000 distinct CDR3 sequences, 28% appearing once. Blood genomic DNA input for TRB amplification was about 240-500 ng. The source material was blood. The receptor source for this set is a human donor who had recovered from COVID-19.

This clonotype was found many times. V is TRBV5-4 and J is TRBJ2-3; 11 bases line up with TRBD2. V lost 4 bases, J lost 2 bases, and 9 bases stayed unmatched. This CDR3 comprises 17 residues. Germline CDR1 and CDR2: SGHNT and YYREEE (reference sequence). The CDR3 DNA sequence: TGTGCCAGCAGCCCCGCCGGACTAGCGGGCCTCACAGATACGCAGTATTTT. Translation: CASSPAGLAGLTDTQYF.

In DNA form, the CDR3 reads TGTGCCAGCAGCTCGCCAGGGAGTACTGAAGCTTTCTTT. Its translation: CASSSPGSTEAFF. The chain uses TRBV7-6 and TRBJ1-1; possible D gene TRBD1, 5 bases. Trimming pared 4 bases from V and 5 bases from J, leaving 11 bases between. The CDR3 has 13 amino acids. Germline V gene sequence: CDR1 SGHVS, CDR2 FNYEAQ.

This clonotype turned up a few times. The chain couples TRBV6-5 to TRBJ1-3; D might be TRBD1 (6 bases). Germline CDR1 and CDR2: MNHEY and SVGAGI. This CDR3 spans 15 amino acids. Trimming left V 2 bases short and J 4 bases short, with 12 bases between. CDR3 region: CASSYPGQFGNTIYF. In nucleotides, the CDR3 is TGTGCCAGCAGTTACCCTGGACAGTTCGGAAACACCATATATTTT.

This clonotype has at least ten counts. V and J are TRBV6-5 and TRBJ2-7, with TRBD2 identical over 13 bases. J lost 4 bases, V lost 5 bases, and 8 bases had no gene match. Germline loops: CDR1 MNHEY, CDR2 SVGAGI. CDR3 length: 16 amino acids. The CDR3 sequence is CASSLAGTSGTYEQYF. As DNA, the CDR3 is TGTGCCAGCAGTCTGGCTGGGACTAGCGGGACTTACGAGCAGTACTTC.

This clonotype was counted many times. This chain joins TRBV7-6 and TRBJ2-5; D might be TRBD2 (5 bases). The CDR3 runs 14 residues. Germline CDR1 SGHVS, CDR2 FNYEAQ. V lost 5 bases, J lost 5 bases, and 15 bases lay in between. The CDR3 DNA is TGTGCCAGCAGCCTCGTCGGGGTGTGGGAGACCCAGTACTTC. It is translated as CASSLVGVWETQYF.

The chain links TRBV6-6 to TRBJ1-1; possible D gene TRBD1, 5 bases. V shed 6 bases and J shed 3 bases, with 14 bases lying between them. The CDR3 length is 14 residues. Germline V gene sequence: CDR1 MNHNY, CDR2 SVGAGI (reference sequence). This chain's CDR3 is CASSLGGGDTEAFF. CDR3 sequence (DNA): TGTGCCAGCAGCCTAGGCGGAGGGGACACTGAAGCTTTCTTT.

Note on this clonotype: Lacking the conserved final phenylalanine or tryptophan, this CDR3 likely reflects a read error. The CDR3 nucleotides read TGTGCCAGCAGTACCGGGACAGTGAACACTGAAGCTTTCTAT. Translating it yields CASSTGTVNTEAFY. The chain recombines TRBV12-3 or TRBV12-4 with TRBJ1-1, with TRBD1 identical over 7 bases. The CDR3 has 14 amino acids. Losses at the gene ends were 5 bases for V and 0 bases for J; bases not matched to a gene: 3.

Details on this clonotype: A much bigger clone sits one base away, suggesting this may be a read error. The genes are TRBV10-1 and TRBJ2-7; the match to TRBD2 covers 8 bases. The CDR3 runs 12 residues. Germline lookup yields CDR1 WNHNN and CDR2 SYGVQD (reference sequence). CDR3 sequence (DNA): TGTGCCAGCGTAGCGGGGAGGTGGGAGCAGTACTTC. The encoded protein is CASVAGRWEQYF.

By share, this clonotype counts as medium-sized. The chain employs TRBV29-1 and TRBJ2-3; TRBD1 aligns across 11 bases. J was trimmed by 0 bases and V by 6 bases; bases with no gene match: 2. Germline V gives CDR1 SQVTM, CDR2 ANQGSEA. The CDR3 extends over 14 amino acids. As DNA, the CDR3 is TGCAGCGTCGGGACAGGGGGTAGCACAGATACGCAGTATTTT. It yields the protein CSVGTGGSTDTQYF.

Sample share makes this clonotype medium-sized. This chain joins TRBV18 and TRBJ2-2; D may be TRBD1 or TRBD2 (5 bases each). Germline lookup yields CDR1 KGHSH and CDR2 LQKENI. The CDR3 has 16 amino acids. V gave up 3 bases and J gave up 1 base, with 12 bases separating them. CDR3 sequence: CASSPQGPLNTGELFF. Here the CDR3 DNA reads TGTGCCAGCTCACCGCAGGGACCTTTGAACACCGGGGAGCTGTTTTTT.

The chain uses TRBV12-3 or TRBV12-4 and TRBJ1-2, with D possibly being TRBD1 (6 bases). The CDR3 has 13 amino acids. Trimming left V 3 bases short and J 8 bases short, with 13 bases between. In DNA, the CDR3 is TGTGCCAGCAGTTTCACAGGGCTGGGGGGCTACACCTTC. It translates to CASSFTGLGGYTF.

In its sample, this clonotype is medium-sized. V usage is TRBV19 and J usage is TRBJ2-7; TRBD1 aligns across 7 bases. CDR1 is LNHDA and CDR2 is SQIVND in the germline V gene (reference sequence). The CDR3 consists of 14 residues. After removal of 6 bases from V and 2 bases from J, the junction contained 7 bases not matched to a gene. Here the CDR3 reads CASSWTGPTYEQYF. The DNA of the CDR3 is TGTGCCAGTAGCTGGACAGGTCCAACCTACGAGCAGTACTTC.

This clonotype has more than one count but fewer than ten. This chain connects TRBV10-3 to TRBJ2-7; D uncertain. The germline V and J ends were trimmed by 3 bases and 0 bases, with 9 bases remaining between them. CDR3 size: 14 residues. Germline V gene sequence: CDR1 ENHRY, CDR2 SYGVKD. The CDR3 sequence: CAISEGRSSYEQYF. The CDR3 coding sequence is TGTGCCATCAGTGAAGGCAGGAGCTCCTACGAGCAGTACTTC.

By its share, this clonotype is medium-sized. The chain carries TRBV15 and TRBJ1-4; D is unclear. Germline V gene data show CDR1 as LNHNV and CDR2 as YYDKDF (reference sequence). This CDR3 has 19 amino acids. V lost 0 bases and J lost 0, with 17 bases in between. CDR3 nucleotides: TGTGCCACCAGCAGAGATCGAGGCGGATCGAAGGCAACTAATGAAAAACTGTTTTTT. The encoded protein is CATSRDRGGSKATNEKLFF.

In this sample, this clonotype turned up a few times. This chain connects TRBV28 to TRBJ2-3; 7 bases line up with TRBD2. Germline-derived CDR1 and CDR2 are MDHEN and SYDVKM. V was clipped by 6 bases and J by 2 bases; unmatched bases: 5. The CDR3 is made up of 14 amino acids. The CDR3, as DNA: TGTGCCAGCAGGAGCGGGGTCTACACAGATACGCAGTATTTT. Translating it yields CASRSGVYTDTQYF.

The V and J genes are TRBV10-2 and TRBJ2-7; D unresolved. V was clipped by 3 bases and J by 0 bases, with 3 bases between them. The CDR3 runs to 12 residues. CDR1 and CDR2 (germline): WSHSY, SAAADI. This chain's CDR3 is CASSDPSYEQYF. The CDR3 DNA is TGCGCCAGCAGTGATCCCTCCTACGAGCAGTACTTC.

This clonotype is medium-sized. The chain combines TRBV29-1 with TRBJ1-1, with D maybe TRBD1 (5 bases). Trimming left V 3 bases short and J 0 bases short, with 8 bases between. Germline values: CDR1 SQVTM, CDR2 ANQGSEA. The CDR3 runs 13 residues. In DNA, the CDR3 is TGCAGCGTTGAGAGGGGCATGAACACTGAAGCTTTCTTT. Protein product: CSVERGMNTEAFF.

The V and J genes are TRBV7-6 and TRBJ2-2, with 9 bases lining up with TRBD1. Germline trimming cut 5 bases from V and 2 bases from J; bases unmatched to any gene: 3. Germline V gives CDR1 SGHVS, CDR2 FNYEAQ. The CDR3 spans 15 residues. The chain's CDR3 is CASSMTGGNTGELFF. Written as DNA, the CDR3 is TGTGCCAGCAGCATGACAGGGGGAAACACCGGGGAGCTGTTTTTT.

The CDR3 nucleotides read TGTGCCACCAGCTCTGGGTCCACAGATACGCAGTATTTT. Its protein is CATSSGSTDTQYF. The chain uses TRBV15 and TRBJ2-3, with unresolved D. CDR1 and CDR2 (germline): LNHNV, YYDKDF (reference sequence). With 5 bases removed from V and 2 bases from J, the gap between germline ends came to 8 bases. The CDR3 has 13 residues.

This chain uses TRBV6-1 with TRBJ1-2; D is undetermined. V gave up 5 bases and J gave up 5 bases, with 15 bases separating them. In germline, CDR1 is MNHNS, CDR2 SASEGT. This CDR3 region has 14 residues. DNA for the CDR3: TGTGCCAGCAGTACCCCACTTGACCTTTATGGCTACACCTTC. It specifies CASSTPLDLYGYTF.

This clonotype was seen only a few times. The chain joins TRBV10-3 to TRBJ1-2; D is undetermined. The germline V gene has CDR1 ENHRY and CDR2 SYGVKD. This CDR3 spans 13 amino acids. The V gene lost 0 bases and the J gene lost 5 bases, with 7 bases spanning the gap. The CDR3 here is CAISESRGYGYTF. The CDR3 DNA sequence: TGTGCCATCAGTGAGTCGCGAGGTTATGGCTACACCTTC.

The chain's CDR3 is CASRPTGMGTEAFF. CDR3 sequence (DNA): TGTGCCAGCAGACCGACAGGGATGGGCACTGAAGCTTTCTTT. This rearrangement joins TRBV6-5 to TRBJ1-1, with 7 bases fitting TRBD1. Unmatched junction bases numbered 8, after V lost 6 bases and J lost 4 bases. Germline values: CDR1 MNHEY, CDR2 SVGAGI. CDR3 length: 14 amino acids.

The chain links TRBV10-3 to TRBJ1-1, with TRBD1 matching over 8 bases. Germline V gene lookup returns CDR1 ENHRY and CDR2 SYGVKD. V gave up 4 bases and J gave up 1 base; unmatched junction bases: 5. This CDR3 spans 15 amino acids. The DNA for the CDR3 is TGTGCCATCAGTGTTGGGGGACAGGCGAACACTGAAGCTTTCTTT. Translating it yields CAISVGGQANTEAFF.